Listed below are T cell receptor beta chains from one sample, sequenced in a study of cytomegalovirus exposure and HLA in healthy donors. Clones were sequenced by immunoSEQ multiplex PCR, and TCRdb holds only the in-frame ones, with some missing. Of about 200,000 clones listed, around 79% are singletons. Sequenced input: PBMCs. Source of these receptors: a girl aged 2 to 10 in good health and CMV-seronegative. Each CDR3 is given with its conserved first and last residue. The D gene is left open where the match is weak. Where a row states a size, it is once, few, many or the class of an expanded clone; other rows omit it.

len	d_gene	v_gene	abundance	j_gene	CDR3aa	CDR3nt
15	TRBD2	TRBV5-1	few	TRBJ2-1	CASSLRLAGVDEQFF	TGCGCCAGCAGCTTACGACTAGCGGGAGTCGATGAGCAGTTCTTC
16	TRBD2	TRBV5-4	.	TRBJ2-5	CASSLVVAGDGETQYF	TGTGCCAGCAGCTTGGTAGTAGCGGGAGACGGAGAGACCCAGTACTTC
15	TRBD1	TRBV9	.	TRBJ2-2	CASSVAGTGTGELFF	TGTGCCAGCAGCGTAGCCGGGACAGGGACCGGGGAGCTGTTTTTT
16	TRBD1	TRBV11-2	.	TRBJ2-1	CASSTRFRDRHNEQFF	TGTGCCAGCAGCACCCGTTTCCGGGACAGACACAATGAGCAGTTCTTC
14	.	TRBV6-5	.	TRBJ1-2	CASSYGTPNYGYTF	TGTGCCAGCAGTTACGGGACACCTAACTATGGCTACACCTTC
16	.	TRBV10-3	few	TRBJ2-1	CAIRTGTSSSYNEQFF	TGTGCCATCAGGACCGGGACATCGAGCTCCTACAATGAGCAGTTCTTC
17	TRBD2	TRBV2	.	TRBJ2-3	CASSQEGLAGLADTQYF	TGTGCCAGCAGTCAAGAGGGACTAGCGGGATTGGCAGATACGCAGTATTTT
16	TRBD1	TRBV2	.	TRBJ2-7	CASSDGYWDRVAEQYF	TGTGCCAGCAGTGATGGTTATTGGGACAGGGTCGCCGAGCAGTACTTC
16	TRBD1	TRBV2	.	TRBJ2-3	CASSQMPGGRTDTQYF	TGTGCCAGCAGTCAAATGCCAGGGGGCAGAACAGATACGCAGTATTTT
12	.	TRBV2	.	TRBJ1-4	CASTGDGEKLFF	TGTGCCAGCACGGGGGACGGTGAAAAACTGTTTTTT
14	.	TRBV14	.	TRBJ1-4	CASSLLPSNEKLFF	TGTGCCAGCAGCCTTTTGCCCAGTAATGAAAAACTGTTTTTT
16	TRBD2	TRBV28	.	TRBJ2-1	CASSSRGLAGGREQFF	TGTGCCAGCAGTTCTAGGGGACTAGCGGGAGGAAGGGAGCAGTTCTTC
16	TRBD2	TRBV28	.	TRBJ2-5	CASSYSSSGGGETQYF	TGTGCCAGCAGCTATAGTAGTAGCGGGGGTGGAGAGACCCAGTACTTC
12	.	TRBV5-1	.	TRBJ1-2	CASRSDRDGYTF	TGCGCCAGCAGGTCTGACCGGGATGGCTACACCTTC
15	.	TRBV5-5	.	TRBJ1-4	CASSSTDRRNEKLFF	TGTGCCAGCAGCTCAACTGACAGACGGAATGAAAAACTGTTTTTT
14	TRBD1	TRBV5-5	.	TRBJ1-4	CASSPAGGFEKLFF	TGTGCCAGCAGCCCAGCAGGGGGCTTTGAAAAACTGTTTTTT
14	.	TRBV6-1	.	TRBJ2-7	CASSEAWKTAEQYF	TGTGCCAGCAGTGAAGCATGGAAGACAGCAGAGCAGTACTTC
15	TRBD2	TRBV11-2	.	TRBJ2-7	CASSTTSGGSYEQYF	TGTGCCAGCAGCACGACTAGCGGGGGTTCCTACGAGCAGTACTTC
13	TRBD1	TRBV7-3	.	TRBJ1-2	CASSRDRSEGYTF	TGTGCCAGCAGCCGGGACAGGTCGGAGGGCTACACCTTC
14	.	TRBV6-1	few	TRBJ2-7	CASSERGSTYEQYF	TGTGCCAGCAGTGAAAGGGGATCTACCTACGAGCAGTACTTC
16	TRBD1	TRBV4-2	.	TRBJ2-5	CASSRPGQGVQETQYF	TGTGCCAGCAGCCGTCCGGGACAGGGGGTCCAAGAGACCCAGTACTTC
14	TRBD1	TRBV6-5	few	TRBJ1-5	CASSTGQASRAQHF	TGTGCCAGCAGTACAGGACAGGCCTCTAGGGCCCAGCATTTT
14	.	TRBV6-4	.	TRBJ2-1	CASSPGLAVNEQFF	TGTGCCAGCAGCCCGGGACTCGCAGTAAATGAGCAGTTCTTC
21	TRBD2	TRBV4-2	once	TRBJ2-4	CASSQDRWSSGRQLAKNIQYF	TGTGCCAGCAGCCAAGATCGGTGGTCTAGCGGGAGGCAACTAGCCAAAAACATTCAGTACTTC
14	.	TRBV6-1	few	TRBJ1-3	CASSARDLKDTIYF	TGTGCCAGCAGTGCCCGGGACTTAAAAGACACCATATATTTT
16	.	TRBV14	.	TRBJ2-1	CASSQDSGGVYNEQFF	TGTGCCAGCAGCCAAGATTCGGGGGGCGTCTACAATGAGCAGTTCTTC
15	TRBD1	TRBV10-2	.	TRBJ1-1	CASRYGQGANTEAFF	TGCGCCAGCAGGTATGGACAGGGGGCGAACACTGAAGCTTTCTTT
14	.	TRBV5-6	.	TRBJ2-3	CASSLAPDYDTQYF	TGTGCCAGCAGCTTGGCCCCGGACTACGATACGCAGTATTTT
13	.	TRBV5-6	.	TRBJ2-5	CASSWPSQETQYF	TGTGCCAGCAGCTGGCCGTCCCAAGAGACCCAGTACTTC
12	.	TRBV30	once	TRBJ1-1	CALDRPNTEAFF	TGTGCCTTAGACAGACCGAACACTGAAGCTTTCTTT
15	.	TRBV5-1	.	TRBJ1-2	CASSLVAGATTGYTF	TGCGCCAGCAGCTTGGTCGCGGGAGCAACTACCGGCTACACCTTC
14	TRBD1	TRBV6-1	.	TRBJ2-1	CATVGQMKSYGQFF	TGTGCCACCGTGGGACAGATGAAATCTTATGGGCAGTTCTTC
23	TRBD1	TRBV6-1	.	TRBJ2-4	CASSEALLTVALWGQGTKNIQYF	TGTGCCAGCAGTGAAGCTTTACTTACTGTGGCATTGTGGGGACAGGGGACCAAAAACATTCAGTACTTC
16	TRBD1	TRBV27	.	TRBJ2-3	CARKGFGTGSTDTQYF	TGTGCCAGAAAAGGATTTGGGACAGGGTCCACAGATACGCAGTATTTT
14	.	TRBV7-2	.	TRBJ2-7	CASSLEWGFYEQYF	TGTGCCAGCAGCCTAGAGTGGGGCTTCTACGAGCAGTACTTC
15	.	TRBV28	few	TRBJ1-2	CASSLVLSGDYGYTF	TGTGCCAGCAGTTTAGTACTTTCAGGGGACTATGGCTACACCTTC
11	.	TRBV30	few	TRBJ1-5	CAWSLGEPQHF	TGTGCCTGGTCCCTAGGCGAGCCCCAGCATTTT
16	TRBD2	TRBV18	once	TRBJ2-2	CASSPKTSGVTGELFF	TGTGCCAGCTCACCGAAGACTAGCGGGGTTACCGGGGAGCTGTTTTTT
14	TRBD2	TRBV7-9	few	TRBJ2-5	CASSSPGGKETQYF	TGTGCCAGCAGCTCACCGGGGGGAAAAGAGACCCAGTACTTC
12	.	TRBV6-6	.	TRBJ1-1	CASTGWNTEAFF	TGTGCCAGCACAGGTTGGAACACTGAAGCTTTCTTT
18	TRBD2	TRBV13	.	TRBJ2-3	CASSLGLAGGKSTDTQYF	TGTGCCAGCAGCTTAGGCCTAGCGGGAGGGAAGAGCACAGATACGCAGTATTTT
13	.	TRBV4-1	.	TRBJ2-7	CASSQVQGYEQYF	TGCGCCAGCAGCCAAGTACAGGGCTACGAGCAGTACTTC
12	.	TRBV9	.	TRBJ1-1	CASSATLTEAFF	TGTGCCAGCAGCGCCACTCTCACTGAAGCTTTCTTT